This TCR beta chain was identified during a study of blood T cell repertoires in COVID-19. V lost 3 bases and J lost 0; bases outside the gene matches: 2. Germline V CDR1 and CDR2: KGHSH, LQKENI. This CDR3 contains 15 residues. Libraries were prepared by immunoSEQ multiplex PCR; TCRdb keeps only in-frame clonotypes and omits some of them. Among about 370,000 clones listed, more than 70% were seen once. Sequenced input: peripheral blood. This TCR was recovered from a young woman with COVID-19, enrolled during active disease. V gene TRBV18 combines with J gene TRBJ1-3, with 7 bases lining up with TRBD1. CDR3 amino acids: CASSPQGGSGNTIYF. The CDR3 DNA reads TGTGCCAGCTCACCGCAGGGGGGCTCTGGAAACACCATATATTTT.